The TCR beta chain under discussion was sequenced for a study of blood T cells in healthy people across ages (dated by TCRdb to the mid-2010s). Study-level background: In model experiments, roughly one uniquely barcoded TCR beta cDNA molecule per two T cells was captured by template switching. Using deep sequencing normalized with unique cDNA molecular identifiers, the study measured how TCR beta repertoire diversity changes with age. Two additional independent replicas of 1 million unique cDNA reads from the same blood draw were analyzed for two donors (one aged 18 to 30 and one aged 80 or older). Donors were grouped into four age groups: young (average approximately 15 years), middle-aged (roughly 40), aged (62) and long-lived (around 80).

Libraries came from 5' RACE. Data came from an Illumina HiSeq 2500. A second roughly 7 to 11 cycle PCR used a sample-barcoded 5' primer and a J-beta primer mix. Each TCR beta cDNA molecule received a unique molecular identifier from a template-switch 5' adaptor carrying 12 random nucleotides. Each sample yielded at least 3 million CDR3-containing paired-end reads. The Mint cDNA synthesis kit, primed by a TRBC-specific oligonucleotide, was used to synthesize first-strand cDNA from all RNA. All cDNA was treated with uracil-DNA glycosylase and then went through a first 18-cycle PCR with the universal primers M1SS and BC2_uni_R. The authors' pipeline ran thus. For normalization, 1 million high-quality reads, each with a distinct molecular identifier, were randomly selected from each sample. Reads sharing molecular identifiers were discarded rather than binned into consensus sequences. CDR3 identification, clonotype clustering and error correction used MiTCR with a Q25 quality threshold and the strictest error-elimination algorithm. Lower-bound total TCR beta diversity was estimated with a nonparametric unseen species model using Euler transformation. Starting from the raw public reads, TCRdb applied fastp trimming at Q25, assembled clones with MiXCR and retained in-frame beta chains. Rows with one shared CDR3 protein collapse into an entry with the most common genes and DNA. V and J calls and clone size were set by TCRdb, not the authors. The sample data list more than 450,000 distinct CDR3 sequences, and around 27% of these were observed just once. Over 3.5% of the sample is in the top ten clones.

Overall study outcomes, separate from this receptor: As age increased, observed TCR beta diversity per million T cells dropped in a roughly linear way, and a significant reduction was already evident by age about 40. Compared with the aged group, the long-lived group had more naive CD4+ T cells, fewer expanded clones and increased TCR diversity, a pattern suggesting age selection. Total diversity estimates from one million sequenced T cells were considered lower bounds and underestimates. Bulk unsorted PBMC profiling prevented conclusive comparison of naive and antigen-experienced compartments. Because the CMV infection status of the donors was unknown, age-related changes in expanded clonotypes may potentially have been confounded. A strong correlation was found between observed TCR beta diversity and the percentage of naive T cells measured by flow cytometry.

The donors were roughly 40 Caucasian individuals from Russia, aged roughly 6 to 100 years, who were systemically healthy. Each donor gave roughly 9.5 milliliters of peripheral blood, collected into EDTA-treated Vacutainer tubes. Ficoll-Paque density-gradient centrifugation was used to isolate PBMCs, with at least 6 million obtained per sample. Trizol reagent was used to extract total RNA from PBMCs, with at least 5 micrograms per sample. Naive CD45RAhigh/CD27high T cell percentages were measured by flow cytometry on a PBMC aliquot from every donor. CDR1 and CDR2, looked up from the germline V gene, are SGHTA and FQGNSA. V drops 5 bases and J drops 8 bases, leaving 18 bases in between. The CDR3 measures 14 amino acids from cysteine to phenylalanine. Solely the CDR3 DNA is kept, with 42 bases framed from the first base. As for this clonotype: The antigen this receptor binds is unknown. Qualities for individual bases were not recorded, and no much larger clone is one base off.

The sample was also linked to a second study, of T cells of mothers and their children. That second report states: Nine systemically healthy Caucasian individuals served as donors, namely three mothers together with their six children. cDNA synthesis consumed the entire amount of extracted RNA, loaded at around 1.4 ug RNA in each 15 ul reaction. In the second PCR, the M1S primer added sample barcodes and 2-4 random nucleotides. More than 9 million TCR beta CDR3 reads were obtained from each mother, and about 3 million reads were obtained from each child. In both related and unrelated pairs, thymic selection shapes the output of TCR recombination in a similar way, with inherited differences having only a minor effect. Normalized repertoire overlap was always found to be slightly, but never significantly, higher in related mother-child pairs than in unrelated mother-child pairs. Persistent microchimeric T cell clones were not detected, at a sensitivity of 85 to 100 clones per million clonotypes. In the study, deep NGS was used to compare the TCR beta repertoires of mothers and children, and features distinguishing related mother-child pairs from unrelated individuals were sought. Mothers averaged around 43 +/- 4 years of age and children averaged about 12 +/- 4 years. After adapters were ligated using NEBNext reagents, the libraries underwent 100+100 nt paired-end sequencing on an Illumina HiSeq 2000. To avoid cross-contamination, the mother libraries and the child libraries were prepared a month apart and sequenced in separate runs. For each donor, between about 450,000 and 2,300,000 distinct TCR beta clonotypes were identified. Naive TCR beta clonotypes were estimated from low-frequency clonotypes matched to each donor's FACS-determined naive share, without sorting.

Recombination linked TRBV7-2 to TRBJ1-2, with a tentative D gene TRBD1 over 5 matching bases. The clonotype comes from a boy aged 2 to 10 in good health. What was sequenced was blood. The sequenced DNA: TGTGCCAGCAGCCCGCGGGGGGTAGTCAACGGCTACACCTTC. Its protein product is CASSPRGVVNGYTF.